The source of this T cell receptor (beta chain) is a study of blood T cell repertoires in COVID-19. Study-level information: The United States, Italy and Spain supplied acute and convalescent COVID-19 samples. Nucleic acid was either cDNA or gDNA, and it came from T cells, B-cell-depleted T cells, or PBMCs.

There are 14 residues in the CDR3. Trimming removed 1 base at V and 3 bases at J, with 10 bases between. Per the germline V gene, CDR1 is SGHAT and CDR2 is FQNNGV. In the authors' methods: Reference gene primer amplification gave nucleated cell count estimates. Profiling relied on immunoSEQ multiplex PCR, and the TCRdb table lists in-frame clones only, not all of them. That table gives V, J and clone size, and the DNA gave D and trimming. The data contain 45,000 to 65,000 clones, over 70% of them seen just once; the ten biggest clones take up about 3.5%. Sequenced material: peripheral blood. The chain links TRBV11-2 to TRBJ2-7; D gene unclear. This TCR derives from a human donor in a cohort sampled during active COVID-19. CDR3 loop: CASSLGLSDYEQYF. In DNA, the CDR3 is TGTGCCAGCAGCTTAGGTCTAAGTGACTACGAGCAGTACTTC.